This T cell receptor beta chain was profiled in a study of cytomegalovirus exposure and HLA in healthy donors. About the study: For the approximately 400 genotyped donors, more than 80% fell within the Caucasian-associated ancestry cluster. General observations from the study: Solely CMV serostatus was available to characterize immune exposure.

The PCR made use of 60 Vbeta and 13 Jbeta primers. Clones were read by immunoSEQ multiplex PCR, and TCRdb kept only the in-frame ones, dropping some. The table shows some 180,000 clones, with roughly a tenth occurring only once. This clone was counted a few times. No antigen is known for it. Sequencing was performed on PBMCs. This TCR derives from a young woman in good health and CMV-seropositive.

In DNA form, the CDR3 reads TGTGCCAGCAGCCTCAGCGGGAGGAGCACAGATACGCAGTATTTT. The encoded protein is CASSLSGRSTDTQYF. The V call is TRBV12-1, the J call TRBJ2-3; the table names TRBD2, a call not compared with the DNA. TRBV12-1 is given as a pseudogene. The length of the CDR3 is 15 residues.